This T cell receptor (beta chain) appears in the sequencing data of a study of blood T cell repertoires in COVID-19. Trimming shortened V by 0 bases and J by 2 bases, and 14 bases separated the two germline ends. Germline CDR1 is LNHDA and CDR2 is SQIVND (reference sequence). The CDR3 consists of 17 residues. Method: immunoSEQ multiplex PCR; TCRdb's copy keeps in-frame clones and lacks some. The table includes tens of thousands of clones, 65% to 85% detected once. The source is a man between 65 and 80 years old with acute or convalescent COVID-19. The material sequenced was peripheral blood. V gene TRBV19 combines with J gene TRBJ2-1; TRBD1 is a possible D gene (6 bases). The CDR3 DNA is TGTGCCAGTAGTATAGACCCAACAGGGTTCCCCTACAATGAGCAGTTCTTC. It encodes CASSIDPTGFPYNEQFF.